This T cell receptor beta chain was recovered during a study of shared clonotypes between healthy human individuals. In the study overall: Plates per donor: three CD4 naive, three CD4 memory, two CD8 naive, one CD8 memory.

Generated by immunoSEQ multiplex PCR, the TCRdb table keeps only in-frame clones and is missing some. The data show about 2.4 million clones, with around nine tenths seen just once and roughly 0.13% held by the top ten. The germline CDR1 and CDR2 sequences are LNHDA and SQIVND (reference sequence). The CDR3 is made up of 15 amino acids. V dropped 1 base and J dropped 5; count of bases not matched to a gene: 4. The sequencing input was naive CD4+ T cells sorted from blood. Specified subset: CD45RA+ positively selected. The chain combines TRBV19 with TRBJ2-7; 11 nucleotides match TRBD1. The TCR was taken from a man between 18 and 29 years old in good health. The DNA of the CDR3 is TGTGCCAGTAGTATAGTGAGGACAGGGGGCCACGAGCAGTACTTC. This translates into CASSIVRTGGHEQYF.